A selection of T cell receptor beta chains follows, all from one sample in a study of blood T cell repertoires in COVID-19. Sequenced by immunoSEQ multiplex PCR; TCRdb stores in-frame clones only, minus some. Of around 83,000 clones listed, approximately 90% are singletons. Sequenced material: peripheral blood. The receptors here all came from a man aged 45 to 65 with active or convalescent COVID-19. The CDR3 runs from the conserved cysteine through the conserved F or W. Each record gives: CDR3 DNA, CDR3 protein, J gene, D gene, V gene, clone size. D genes are given only for firm matches. Only some rows state a clone size, as once, few, many or a class for expanded clones.

TGTGCCAGCAGCTTCCCCGGCGGGTCAGCTAGCGGGGGGAACACCGGGGAGCTGTTTTTT | CASSFPGGSASGGNTGELFF | TRBJ2-2 | TRBD2 | TRBV5-4 | .
TGTGCCAGCAGGACCACAGGGGGTGGTGGGAATGAGCAGTTCTTC | CASRTTGGGGNEQFF | TRBJ2-1 | TRBD1 | TRBV28 | .
TGTGCCAGCTCGCCATTGGGACAGGGGAGCAATCAGCCCCAGCATTTT | CASSPLGQGSNQPQHF | TRBJ1-5 | TRBD1 | TRBV18 | .
TGCGCCAGCAGCCGGGACAGAGCAACTAATGAAAAACTGTTTTTT | CASSRDRATNEKLFF | TRBJ1-4 | TRBD1 | TRBV5-1 | .
TGTGCCAGTAGTAGTTCGGTGGGGGGGCGCCACGAGCAGTACTTC | CASSSSVGGRHEQYF | TRBJ2-7 | . | TRBV19 | .
TGTGCCAGCAGTCGACAGGGATCTAGCAATCAGCCCCAGCATTTT | CASSRQGSSNQPQHF | TRBJ1-5 | TRBD1 | TRBV6-5 | .
TGCGCCAGCAGCCAGGACAGCCCGGGGCGTGGGGCTTTCTTT | CASSQDSPGRGAFF | TRBJ1-1 | . | TRBV4-3 | .
TGCGCCAGCAGCTTGGACCAGGGGGCACTTGATACGCAGTATTTT | CASSLDQGALDTQYF | TRBJ2-3 | TRBD1 | TRBV5-1 | .
TGTGCCAGCAGCCAGCTAGCGGGACAGATCACTGAAGCTTTCTTT | CASSQLAGQITEAFF | TRBJ1-1 | TRBD1 | TRBV4-2 | .
TGCAGCGTTTTACAGGGGCCCTACGAGCAGTACTTC | CSVLQGPYEQYF | TRBJ2-7 | TRBD1 | TRBV29-1 | .
TGTGCCACCAGTGGTACAGGGGATTGGAGAACTCAGCCCCAGCATTTT | CATSGTGDWRTQPQHF | TRBJ1-5 | TRBD1 | TRBV24-1 | .
TGTGCCTGGAGTAAATACAGAGCAACTAATGAAAAACTGTTTTTT | CAWSKYRATNEKLFF | TRBJ1-4 | . | TRBV30 | .
TGTGCCAGCAGCCGTGTCAGCGTAGCTAGCACCGGGGAGCTGTTTTTT | CASSRVSVASTGELFF | TRBJ2-2 | . | TRBV3-1/TRBV3-2 | once
TGTGCCACCAGTGACCCTACAGGGGGTCAATACACCGGGGAGCTGTTTTTT | CATSDPTGGQYTGELFF | TRBJ2-2 | TRBD1 | TRBV24-1 | .
TGTGCCAGCAGTTTATCGAGGGCGTCTAGCAGTTCACCCCTCCACTTT | CASSLSRASSSSPLHF | TRBJ1-6 | . | TRBV27 | .
TGTGCCAGTAGTACTTGGGACAGGAGAACCCAAAAACTGTTTTTT | CASSTWDRRTQKLFF | TRBJ1-4 | TRBD1 | TRBV19 | .
TGTGCCAGCAGGGTCCAACAGGGTTTCCTCGGGAACACCGGGGAGCTGTTTTTT | CASRVQQGFLGNTGELFF | TRBJ2-2 | . | TRBV2 | .
TGTGCCAGCAGCTTGCTCCTAGCGGGAGGTCAAGAGACCCAGTACTTC | CASSLLLAGGQETQYF | TRBJ2-5 | TRBD2 | TRBV5-5 | .
TGTGCCATCAGTGGGGACAGGGCAACCTATGGCTACACCTTC | CAISGDRATYGYTF | TRBJ1-2 | TRBD1 | TRBV10-3 | .
TGCAGTGCTAGTAGGCAGGTGCGGGACTATGGCTACACCTTC | CSASRQVRDYGYTF | TRBJ1-2 | . | TRBV20-1 | .
TGTGCCAGCAGCCGGGAAAGGGCTGGAAACACCATATATTTT | CASSRERAGNTIYF | TRBJ1-3 | . | TRBV9 | once
TGTGCCAGTCATACCAGGCAGAACACCGGGGAGCTGTTTTTT | CASHTRQNTGELFF | TRBJ2-2 | . | TRBV19 | .
TGCGCCAGCAGCTCTCTTCCCGGTCAGGGAAGTGAAAAACTGTTTTTT | CASSSLPGQGSEKLFF | TRBJ1-4 | . | TRBV5-1 | .
TGTGCCAGTAGTGTGATACAGGGCAGGGGAGACTACGAGCAGTACTTC | CASSVIQGRGDYEQYF | TRBJ2-7 | . | TRBV19 | .
TGTGCCAGCGGTACCAGGGGGGCTGAAAAACTGTTTTTT | CASGTRGAEKLFF | TRBJ1-4 | TRBD1 | TRBV12-3/TRBV12-4 | .
TGTGCCAGCAGGTGGACTAGCGAGGGTGAGCAGTTCTTC | CASRWTSEGEQFF | TRBJ2-1 | TRBD2 | TRBV12-3/TRBV12-4 | .
TGTGCCACGGGAGACAGGGGGCAGCCCCAGCATTTT | CATGDRGQPQHF | TRBJ1-5 | TRBD1 | TRBV19 | .